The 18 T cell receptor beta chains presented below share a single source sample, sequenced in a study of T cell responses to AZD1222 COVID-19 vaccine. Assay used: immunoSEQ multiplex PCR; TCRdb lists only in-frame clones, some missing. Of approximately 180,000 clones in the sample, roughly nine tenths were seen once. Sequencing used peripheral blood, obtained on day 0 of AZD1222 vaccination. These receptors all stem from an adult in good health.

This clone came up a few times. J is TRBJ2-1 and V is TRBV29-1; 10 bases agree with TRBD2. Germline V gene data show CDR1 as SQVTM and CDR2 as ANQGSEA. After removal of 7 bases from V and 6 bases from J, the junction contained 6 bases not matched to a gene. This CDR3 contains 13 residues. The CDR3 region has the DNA TGCAGCGGTGGGACTAGCGTGCTCAATGAGCAGTTCTTC. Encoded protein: CSGGTSVLNEQFF.

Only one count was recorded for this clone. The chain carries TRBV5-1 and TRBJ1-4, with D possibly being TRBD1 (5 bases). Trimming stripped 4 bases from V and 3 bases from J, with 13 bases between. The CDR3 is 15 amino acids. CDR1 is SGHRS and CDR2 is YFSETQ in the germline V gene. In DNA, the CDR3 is TGCGCCAGCAGCGCCTCAGGGCGGGCTAATGAAAAACTGTTTTTT. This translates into CASSASGRANEKLFF.

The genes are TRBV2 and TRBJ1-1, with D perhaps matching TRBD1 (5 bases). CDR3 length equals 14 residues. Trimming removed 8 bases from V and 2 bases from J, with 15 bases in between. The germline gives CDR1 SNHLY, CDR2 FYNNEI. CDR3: CASARGQGNTEAFF. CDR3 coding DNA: TGTGCCAGCGCACGCGGGCAGGGAAACACTGAAGCTTTCTTT.

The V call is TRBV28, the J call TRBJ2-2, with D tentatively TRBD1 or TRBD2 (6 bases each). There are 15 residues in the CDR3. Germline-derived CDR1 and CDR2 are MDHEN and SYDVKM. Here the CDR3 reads CASTQPGAGTGELFF. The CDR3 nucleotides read TGTGCTAGTACTCAACCGGGGGCAGGCACCGGGGAGCTGTTTTTT.

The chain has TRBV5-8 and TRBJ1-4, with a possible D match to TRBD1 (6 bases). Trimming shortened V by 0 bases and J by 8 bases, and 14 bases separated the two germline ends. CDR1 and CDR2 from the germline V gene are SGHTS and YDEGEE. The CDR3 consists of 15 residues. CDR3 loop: CASSLDRAAGEKLFF. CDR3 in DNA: TGTGCCAGCAGCTTGGACAGGGCGGCGGGAGAAAAACTGTTTTTT.

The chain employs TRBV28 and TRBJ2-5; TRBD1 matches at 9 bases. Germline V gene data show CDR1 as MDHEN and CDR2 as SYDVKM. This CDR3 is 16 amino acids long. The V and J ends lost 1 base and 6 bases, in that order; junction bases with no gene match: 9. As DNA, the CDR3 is TGTGCCAGCAGTTTATACAGGGGGCGTGGGAGCCAGACCCAGTACTTC. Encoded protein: CASSLYRGRGSQTQYF.

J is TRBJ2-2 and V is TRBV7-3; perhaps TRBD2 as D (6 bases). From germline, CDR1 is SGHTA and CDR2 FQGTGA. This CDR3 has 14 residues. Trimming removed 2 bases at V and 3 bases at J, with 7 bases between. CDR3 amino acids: CASSLGGDTGELFF. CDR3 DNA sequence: TGTGCCAGCAGCTTAGGCGGGGACACCGGGGAGCTGTTTTTT.

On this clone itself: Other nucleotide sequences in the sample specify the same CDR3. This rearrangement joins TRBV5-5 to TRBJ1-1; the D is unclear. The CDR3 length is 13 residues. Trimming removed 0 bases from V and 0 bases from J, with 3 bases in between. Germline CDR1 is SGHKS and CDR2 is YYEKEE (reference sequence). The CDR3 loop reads CASSLGLNTEAFF. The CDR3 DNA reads TGTGCCAGCAGCTTGGGACTGAACACTGAAGCTTTCTTT.

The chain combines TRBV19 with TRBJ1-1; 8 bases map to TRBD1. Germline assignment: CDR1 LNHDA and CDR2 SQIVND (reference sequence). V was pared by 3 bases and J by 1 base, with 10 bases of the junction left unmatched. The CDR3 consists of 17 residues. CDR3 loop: CASSIQGAGVTNTEAFF. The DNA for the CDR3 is TGTGCCAGTAGTATCCAGGGGGCAGGGGTGACGAACACTGAAGCTTTCTTT.

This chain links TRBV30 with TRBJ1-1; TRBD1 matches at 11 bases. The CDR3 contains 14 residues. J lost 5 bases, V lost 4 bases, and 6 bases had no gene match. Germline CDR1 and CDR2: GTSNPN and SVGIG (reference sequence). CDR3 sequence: CAWTGDRGGTEAFF. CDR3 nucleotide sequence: TGTGCCTGGACCGGGGACAGGGGGGGTACTGAAGCTTTCTTT.

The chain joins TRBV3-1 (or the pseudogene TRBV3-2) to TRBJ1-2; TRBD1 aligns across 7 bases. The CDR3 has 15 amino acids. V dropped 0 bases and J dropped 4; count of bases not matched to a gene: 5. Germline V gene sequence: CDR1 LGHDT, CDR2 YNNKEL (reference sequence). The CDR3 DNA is TGTGCCAGCAGCCAAGAAGGCAGGGGGGTCTATGGCTACACCTTC. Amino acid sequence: CASSQEGRGVYGYTF.

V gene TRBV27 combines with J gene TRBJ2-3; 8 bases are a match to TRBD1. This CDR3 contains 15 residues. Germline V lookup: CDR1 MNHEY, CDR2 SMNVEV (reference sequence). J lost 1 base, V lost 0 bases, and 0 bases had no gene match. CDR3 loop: CASSLSTGGTDTQYF. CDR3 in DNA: TGTGCCAGCAGTTTATCGACAGGGGGCACAGATACGCAGTATTTT.

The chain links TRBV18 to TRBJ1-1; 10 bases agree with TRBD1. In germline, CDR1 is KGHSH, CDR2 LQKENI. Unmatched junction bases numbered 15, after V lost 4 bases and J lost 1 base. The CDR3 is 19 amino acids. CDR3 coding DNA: TGTGCCAGCTCACTTCGGGCTGGGACAGGGGTCCACACGAACACTGAAGCTTTCTTT. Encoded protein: CASSLRAGTGVHTNTEAFF.

CDR3 coding DNA: TGTGCCAGCAGTGAATTTACTAGCGGGAGGCGGGAGACCCAGTACTTC. It specifies CASSEFTSGRRETQYF. The chain has TRBV25-1 and TRBJ2-5; TRBD2 matches at 12 bases. Germline loops: CDR1 MGHDK, CDR2 SYGVNS. This CDR3 is built from 16 residues. J gave up 5 bases and V 1 base, and 5 bases lay outside the gene matches. The full variable domain, completed using reference TRBV25-1 and TRBJ2-5, is EADIYQTPRYLVIGTGKKITLECSQTMGHDKMYWYQQDPGMELHLIHYSYGVNSTEKGDLSSESTVSRIRTEHFPLTLESARPSHTSQYLCASSEFTSGRRETQYFGPGTRLLVL.

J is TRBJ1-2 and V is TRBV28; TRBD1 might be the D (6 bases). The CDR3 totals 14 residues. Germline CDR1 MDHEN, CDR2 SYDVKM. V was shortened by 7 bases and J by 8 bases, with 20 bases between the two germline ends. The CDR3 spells CASNTGGRGLGYTF. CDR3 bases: TGTGCCAGCAACACTGGTGGCAGGGGCCTCGGCTACACCTTC.

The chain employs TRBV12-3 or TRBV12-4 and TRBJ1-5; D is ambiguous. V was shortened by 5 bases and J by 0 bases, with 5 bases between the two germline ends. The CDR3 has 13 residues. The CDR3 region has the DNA TGTGCCAGCAGTGTACATAGCAATCAGCCCCAGCATTTT. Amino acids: CASSVHSNQPQHF.

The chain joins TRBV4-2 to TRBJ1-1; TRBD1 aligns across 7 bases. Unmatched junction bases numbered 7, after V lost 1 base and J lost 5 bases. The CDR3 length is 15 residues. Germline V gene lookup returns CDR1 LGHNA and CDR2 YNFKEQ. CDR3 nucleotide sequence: TGTGCCAGCAGCCAAGGTGGCAGGGGGGGGACTGAAGCTTTCTTT. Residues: CASSQGGRGGTEAFF.

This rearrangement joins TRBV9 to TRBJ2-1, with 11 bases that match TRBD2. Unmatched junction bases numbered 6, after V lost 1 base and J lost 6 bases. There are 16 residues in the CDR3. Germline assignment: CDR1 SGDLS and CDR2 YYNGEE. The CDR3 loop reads CASSVTASGGINEQFF. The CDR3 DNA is TGTGCCAGCAGCGTAACGGCTAGCGGGGGGATCAATGAGCAGTTCTTC.